Detailed here is one T cell receptor (beta chain). Its target is unknown. This sample is drawn from a study of T cell responses to AZD1222 COVID-19 vaccine. Study as a whole: Pooling was applied to second doses at about 4 or about 12 weeks.

Germline V gene lookup returns CDR1 MGHRA and CDR2 YSYEKL. The V end was cut by 4 bases, the J end by 3 bases, with 10 bases between. CDR3 length: 14 residues. Study results and caveats: Donors were chiefly white British, with a greater number of females, and clonal diversity was perhaps underestimated. No repertoire was sampled before or during the peak T cell response, only after it. Two AZD1222 doses significantly raised spike-specific TCR breadth and depth over controls.

Libraries were prepared by immunoSEQ multiplex PCR; TCRdb keeps only in-frame clonotypes and omits some of them. The table includes around 100,000 clones, 90% detected once. Sequenced material: peripheral blood, taken on day 0 of AZD1222 vaccination. The rearrangement uses TRBV4-1 and TRBJ2-1; D ambiguous. The TCR was taken from an adult in good health. In DNA, the CDR3 is TGCGCCAGCAGCCGGGCTCAGATCTACAATGAGCAGTTCTTC. It yields the protein CASSRAQIYNEQFF.